Following are 31 T cell receptor beta chains from one sample sequenced in a study of blood T cells in healthy people across ages. Combining a sample-barcoded 5' primer with a J-beta primer mix, a second PCR ran for about 7 to 11 cycles. TCRdb analysed the 5' RACE reads with MiXCR anew, one entry per CDR3 protein. The sample lists over 1,500,000 distinct CDR3 sequences, 35% to 50% occurring once. Sequencing input: blood. Receptors originate from a human donor in good health.

In regard to this clonotype: One end of the junction is discordant with germline, which a read error may explain. The chain joins TRBV3-1 to TRBJ2-3, with D possibly being TRBD2 (6 bases). The CDR3 consists of 15 residues. Germline CDR1 and CDR2: LGHDT and YNNKEL (reference sequence). CDR3 region: CASSQRVAVTDTQYF. The CDR3 DNA is TGTGCCAGTAGCCAAAGAGTAGCGGTCACAGATACGCAGTATTTT.

This sequence joins TRBV29-1 and TRBJ1-1, with 7 nucleotides matching TRBD1. The CDR3 extends over 15 amino acids. Germline CDR1 SQVTM, CDR2 ANQGSEA. With 0 bases clipped from V and 6 bases from J, the junction kept 10 bases outside the gene matches. DNA of the CDR3: TGCAGCGTTGAAGATAACAGGGGAGTGCCCCCTGAAGCTTTCTTT. This sequence encodes CSVEDNRGVPPEAFF.

There are a few counts of this clonotype. The chain couples TRBV7-9 to TRBJ2-1; D not certain. Germline V gene lookup returns CDR1 SEHNR and CDR2 FQNEAQ (reference sequence). The CDR3 contains 14 residues. Trimming pared 0 bases from V and 6 bases from J, leaving 9 bases between. The CDR3 DNA reads as TGTGCCAGCAGCTTAGCGGTGGAGAGCAATGAGCAGTTCTTC. Its protein product is CASSLAVESNEQFF.

The J gene is TRBJ2-1, the V gene TRBV7-6; D not certain. This CDR3 region has 16 residues. V was cut by 5 bases and J by 0 bases, with 14 bases left in between. Germline CDR1 and CDR2: SGHVS and FNYEAQ. CDR3 loop: CASSLELANSYNEQFF. CDR3 sequence (DNA): TGTGCCAGCAGCCTAGAGTTAGCCAACTCCTACAATGAGCAGTTCTTC.

The chain carries TRBV28 and TRBJ2-5, with 9 positions matching TRBD1. The DNA matches TRBJ2-7 better at its end, which makes the J call doubtful. CDR3 size: 16 residues. Germline CDR1 and CDR2: MDHEN and SYDVKM. CDR3 nucleotide sequence: TGTGCCAGCAGTCCCCCGGCCGGGACAGGGACCTACGAGCAGTACTTC. Protein sequence: CASSPPAGTGTYEQYF.

The chain links TRBV6-2 or TRBV6-3 to TRBJ2-7; TRBD1 matches 7 bases. The CDR3 extends over 12 amino acids. Germline V lookup: CDR1 MNHEY, CDR2 SVGEGT. Germline trimming cut 7 bases from V and 4 bases from J; bases unmatched to any gene: 4. CDR3 sequence reads: CASKNRGYEQYF. Written as DNA, the CDR3 is TGTGCCAGCAAGAACAGGGGATACGAGCAGTACTTC.

This clonotype was picked up a small number of times. This rearrangement joins TRBV12-3 or TRBV12-4 to TRBJ2-1; tentative D call: TRBD2 (7 bases). V was cut by 10 bases and J by 3 bases, with 16 bases left in between. This CDR3 contains 14 residues. The CDR3 DNA reads TGTGCCATCCCTCTCGGGGGGCGCTACAATGAGCAGTTCTTC. Translation gives CAIPLGGRYNEQFF.

V usage is TRBV7-8 and J usage is TRBJ2-5; 7 bases map to TRBD2. Germline CDR1 reads SGHVS; CDR2 reads FQNEAQ. The trim removed 6 bases at V and 2 bases at J, leaving 12 bases unmatched. The CDR3 consists of 16 residues. CDR3 sequence: CASRYNGGGPQETQYF. Written as DNA, the CDR3 is TGTGCCAGCAGGTATAACGGCGGGGGACCTCAAGAGACCCAGTACTTC.

V is TRBV5-1 and J is TRBJ1-3, with 7 bases fitting TRBD1. Germline CDR1 is SGHRS and CDR2 is YFSETQ. V lost 7 bases and J lost 4; bases outside the gene matches: 11. There are 15 residues in the CDR3. The CDR3 region has the DNA TGCGCCAGCGGACCCACCGGGACAGCCGGAAACACCATATATTTT. Protein product: CASGPTGTAGNTIYF. The complete variable domain, with remaining parts taken from reference TRBV5-1 and TRBJ1-3, reads KAGVTQTPRYLIKTRGQQVTLSCSPISGHRSVSWYQQTPGQGLQFLFEYFSETQRNKGNFPGRFSGRQFSNSRSEMNVSTLELGDSALYLCASGPTGTAGNTIYFGEGSWLTVV.

This sequence joins TRBV30 and TRBJ2-1; 10 nucleotides line up with TRBD2. Germline lookup yields CDR1 GTSNPN and CDR2 SVGIG (reference sequence). Germline trimming cut 4 bases from V and 6 bases from J; bases unmatched to any gene: 3. This CDR3 contains 13 residues. CDR3 nucleotides: TGTGCCTGGAACAGCGGGGGGGCCAATGAGCAGTTCTTC. Its protein product is CAWNSGGANEQFF.

The V and J genes are TRBV29-1 and TRBJ1-4; D unclear. The CDR3 length is 12 residues. The germline CDR1 and CDR2 sequences are SQVTM and ANQGSEA. The V gene lost 4 bases and the J gene lost 7 bases, with 10 bases spanning the gap. DNA of the CDR3: TGCAGCGTTGGAAGGGTCGGTGAAAAACTGTTTTTT. Protein product: CSVGRVGEKLFF.

J is TRBJ1-2 and V is TRBV30, with D maybe TRBD1 (6 bases). V shed 4 bases and J shed 3 bases, with 9 bases lying between them. The V gene's germline CDR1 is GTSNPN and CDR2 SVGIG (reference sequence). The CDR3 runs to 12 residues. DNA for the CDR3: TGTGCCTGGAACTCAGGGGACTATGGCTACACCTTC. Protein product: CAWNSGDYGYTF. Together with reference TRBV30 and TRBJ1-2, the CDR3 gives the full variable domain: SQTIHQWPATLVQPVGSPLSLECTVEGTSNPNLYWYRQAAGRGLQLLFYSVGIGQISSEVPQNLSASRPQDRQFILSSKKLLLSDSGFYLCAWNSGDYGYTFGSGTRLTVV.

This clonotype was observed a handful of times. V gene TRBV11-2 combines with J gene TRBJ2-7, with 7 bases lining up with TRBD1. Trimming removed 3 bases from V and 6 bases from J; junction bases left unmatched: 14. The CDR3 spans 16 residues. The germline V gene has CDR1 SGHAT and CDR2 FQNNGV. The CDR3 is CASSFHRGQATSEQYF. The CDR3 DNA reads TGTGCCAGCAGCTTTCACCGAGGACAGGCGACCTCCGAGCAGTACTTC.

This clonotype occurred a few times. V usage is TRBV7-9 and J usage is TRBJ2-7; 7 bases map to TRBD1. The trim removed 0 bases at V and 0 bases at J, leaving 5 bases unmatched. Germline lookup yields CDR1 SEHNR and CDR2 FQNEAQ (reference sequence). CDR3 size: 16 residues. Here the CDR3 DNA reads TGTGCCAGCAGCTTAGCCGACAGGGACCTCTCCTACGAGCAGTACTTC. Translating it yields CASSLADRDLSYEQYF.

In its sample, this clonotype was seen many times. The chain joins TRBV13 to TRBJ1-2; 7 bases are shared with TRBD1. The CDR3 length is 16 residues. V dropped 5 bases and J dropped 4; count of bases not matched to a gene: 13. In germline, CDR1 is PRHDT, CDR2 FYEKMQ (reference sequence). CDR3 bases: TGTGCCAGCAGCGAAAGAGGGACAGCTCTTATCTATGGCTACACCTTC. Protein product: CASSERGTALIYGYTF.

V is TRBV6-1 and J is TRBJ2-1; 9 bases are a match to TRBD2. The CDR3 covers 16 residues. Germline assignment: CDR1 MNHNS and CDR2 SASEGT. J gave up 3 bases and V 3 bases, and 6 bases lay outside the gene matches. CDR3 sequence reads: CASSEPGTSSYNEQFF. The CDR3 DNA sequence: TGTGCCAGCAGTGAGCCCGGGACTAGCAGCTACAATGAGCAGTTCTTC.

This chain uses TRBV29-1 with TRBJ2-1; no clear D gene. CDR3 length equals 11 residues. Looked up from germline, CDR1 is SQVTM and CDR2 is ANQGSEA. The V end was cut by 7 bases, the J end by 10 bases, with 14 bases between. CDR3 region: CSARSGWEQFF. In DNA, the CDR3 is TGCAGCGCCCGGTCTGGGTGGGAGCAGTTCTTC.

This clonotype was counted a few times. The V call is TRBV7-3, the J call TRBJ2-1; TRBD2 might be the D (7 bases). CDR1 and CDR2 (germline): SGHTA, FQGTGA. V lost 5 bases and J 12 bases, leaving 17 bases between the germline ends. This CDR3 has 13 amino acids. The CDR3 DNA sequence: TGTGCCAGCAGCCCAATGGGGGCGGGGGCGCAGTTCTTC. Translation gives CASSPMGAGAQFF.

The gene calls are TRBV4-2 and TRBJ2-3, with 13 bases identical to TRBD2. The J segment lost 5 bases and the V segment lost 5 bases, leaving 4 bases of the junction unmatched. The germline V gene encodes CDR1 LGHNA and CDR2 YNFKEQ. The CDR3 runs to 15 residues. In DNA form, the CDR3 reads TGTGCCAGCAGCACTCGACTAGCGGGGGGAGATACGCAGTATTTT. The encoded protein is CASSTRLAGGDTQYF.

The chain recombines TRBV20-1 with TRBJ2-1, with 12 bases matching TRBD2. The CDR3 has 17 amino acids. Germline V gives CDR1 DFQATT, CDR2 SNEGSKA (reference sequence). Losses at the gene ends were 1 base for V and 0 bases for J; bases not matched to a gene: 4. CDR3 amino acids: CSARVSSGGGSYNEQFF. CDR3 nucleotide sequence: TGCAGTGCTAGAGTTTCTAGCGGGGGGGGCTCCTACAATGAGCAGTTCTTC.

This clonotype was observed at least ten times. The J gene is TRBJ2-1, the V gene TRBV29-1, with D possibly TRBD1 on 5 matching bases. The CDR3 spans 15 residues. Trimming took 8 bases from V and 0 from J, leaving 17 bases between them. Germline V gene lookup returns CDR1 SQVTM and CDR2 ANQGSEA. The CDR3 nucleotides are TGCAGCTCCCGACAGACCTCTAGCTCCTACAATGAGCAGTTCTTC. As protein: CSSRQTSSSYNEQFF.

This clonotype was observed a handful of times. The J gene is TRBJ1-6, the V gene TRBV12-3 or TRBV12-4; D unresolved. The CDR3 extends over 19 amino acids. The V and J ends lost 7 bases and 3 bases respectively, with 25 bases between them. CDR3 nucleotides: TGTGCCAGCACCTTTCTTCCGAAGCGGGGAGCAGGCTATAATTCACCCCTCCACTTT. Translated, it gives CASTFLPKRGAGYNSPLHF.

This clonotype appeared a few times. V gene TRBV20-1 combines with J gene TRBJ2-3; D uncertain. This CDR3 is built from 14 residues. The germline V gene has CDR1 DFQATT and CDR2 SNEGSKA (reference sequence). V was trimmed by 4 bases and J by 0 bases, leaving 11 bases between them. The DNA of the CDR3 is TGCAGTGCTACTTGGACGGCTAGCACAGATACGCAGTATTTT. It encodes CSATWTASTDTQYF.

This clonotype was seen only a few times. The chain couples TRBV5-5 to TRBJ2-1, with 10 bases lining up with TRBD1. The CDR3 length is 15 residues. V was clipped by 4 bases and J by 4 bases; unmatched bases: 5. The germline CDR1 and CDR2 sequences are SGHKS and YYEKEE (reference sequence). The DNA for the CDR3 is TGTGCCAGCAGCGCCGGACAGGGGGGTTACAATGAGCAGTTCTTC. Translating gives CASSAGQGGYNEQFF.

For the CDR3, the DNA is TGCAGTGCAAAGAGCGGGGTCGGCACAGATACGCAGTATTTT. It yields the protein CSAKSGVGTDTQYF. The chain uses TRBV20-1 and TRBJ2-3; TRBD2 matches at 7 bases. Germline V lookup: CDR1 DFQATT, CDR2 SNEGSKA (reference sequence). This CDR3 is 14 amino acids long. J gave up 1 base and V 6 bases, and 7 bases lay outside the gene matches.

CDR3 protein: CASSELQGAVGPQHF. The CDR3 nucleotides are TGTGCCAGCTCAGAGCTACAGGGGGCAGTGGGTCCCCAGCATTTT. J is TRBJ1-5 and V is TRBV18, with 9 bases matching TRBD1. In germline, CDR1 is KGHSH, CDR2 LQKENI. This CDR3 region has 15 residues. Trimming at V came to 5 bases and at J to 10 bases, leaving 12 bases not matched to a gene.

The CDR3 DNA is TGCGCCAGCAGCTTGCAACAGGGGTTGTATGGCTACACCTTC. The encoded protein is CASSLQQGLYGYTF. The rearrangement uses TRBV5-1 and TRBJ1-2, with TRBD1 matching over 7 bases. This CDR3 comprises 14 residues. Germline V CDR1 and CDR2: SGHRS, YFSETQ. The junction had 5 bases not matched to a gene; V was cut back by 1 base and J by 5 bases.

V and J are TRBV13 and TRBJ2-1, with D unclear. Per germline, CDR1 PRHDT and CDR2 FYEKMQ (reference sequence). The CDR3 extends over 16 amino acids. V lost 5 bases and J 2 bases, leaving 16 bases between the germline ends. The CDR3: CASSQIGRWTYNEQFF. As DNA, the CDR3 is TGTGCCAGCAGCCAAATCGGACGGTGGACCTACAATGAGCAGTTCTTC.

This clonotype occurred once. A much larger clone differs from this one at a single base, so this may be a read error. The genes are TRBV6-2 or TRBV6-3 and TRBJ2-7, with D tentatively TRBD1 or TRBD2 (5 bases each). Germline CDR1 reads MNHEY; CDR2 reads SVGEGT. The CDR3 is made up of 17 amino acids. V was shortened by 7 bases and J by 3 bases, with 25 bases between the two germline ends. The CDR3 DNA reads TGTGCCAGCAAGAGTCATCGGCTAGGGACGTTAGGCTACGAGCAGTACTTC. It is translated as CASKSHRLGTLGYEQYF.

CDR3 nucleotides: TGTGCCAGCAGCCTCACCTCGGGGGGCAGAGGCTACACCTTC. Translating it yields CASSLTSGGRGYTF. The chain is built from TRBV14 and TRBJ1-2; the D gene is possibly TRBD1 (6 bases). The germline V gene has CDR1 SGHDN and CDR2 FVKESK. V was pared by 4 bases and J by 8 bases, with 17 bases between. This CDR3 region has 14 residues.

This clonotype was observed a single time. This chain uses TRBV7-8 with TRBJ2-3, with D possibly TRBD2 on 5 matching bases. The CDR3 totals 17 residues. The ends were cut back, 5 bases at V and 2 bases at J, with 20 bases in the middle. Germline V lookup: CDR1 SGHVS, CDR2 FQNEAQ. The CDR3 protein is CASSLGGRVSFTDTQYF. In DNA, the CDR3 is TGTGCCAGCAGCCTAGGAGGAAGGGTATCCTTCACAGATACGCAGTATTTT.